This TCR beta chain appears in the sequencing data of a study of shared clonotypes between healthy human individuals. TCRdb's table, derived via immunoSEQ multiplex PCR, lists solely in-frame clones and lacks some. Of more than 550,000 clones listed, around 70% were seen once; the top ten hold over 1.5%. Only a few counts were recorded for this clone. The CDR3 is 12 amino acids. The germline CDR1 and CDR2 sequences are GTSNPN and SVGIG (reference sequence). Trimming removed 2 bases at V and 5 bases at J, with 9 bases between. The TCR originated in a woman in her 30s in good health. The sequenced sample was memory CD4+ T cells sorted from blood. Noted subset: CD45RA-negative fraction. V and J are TRBV30 and TRBJ2-5; D might be TRBD1 (6 bases). Here the CDR3 reads CAWSPQGETQYF. Here the CDR3 DNA reads TGTGCCTGGAGTCCCCAGGGGGAGACCCAGTACTTC.